This TCR beta chain was observed in a study of CD8 T cells in acute hepatitis C reinfection. General observations from the study: NS3-1073 specific repertoires were highly diverse across all groups.

Documented time point: naive CD8 control sorted from an acute-time-point sample. A note on this clone: Its antigen is currently unknown.

This table comes from immunoSEQ multiplex PCR, and its TCRdb copy is limited to in-frame clones, with some not included. The sample includes tens of thousands of clones, approximately 85% of them seen just once. Germline V CDR1 and CDR2: MGHRA, YSYEKL. J lost 9 bases, V lost 8 bases, and 8 bases had no gene match. This CDR3 comprises 14 residues. The V call is TRBV4-1, the J call TRBJ2-2; 11 bases fit TRBD2. The sequence came from a woman aged 18-29 years who spontaneously cleared hepatitis C infection. Sequenced input: naive CD8+ T cells from PBMCs. The CDR3, as DNA: TGCGCCAGCGGACTAGCGGGTGTGCCCAGGGAGCTGTTTTTT. Translated: CASGLAGVPRELFF.